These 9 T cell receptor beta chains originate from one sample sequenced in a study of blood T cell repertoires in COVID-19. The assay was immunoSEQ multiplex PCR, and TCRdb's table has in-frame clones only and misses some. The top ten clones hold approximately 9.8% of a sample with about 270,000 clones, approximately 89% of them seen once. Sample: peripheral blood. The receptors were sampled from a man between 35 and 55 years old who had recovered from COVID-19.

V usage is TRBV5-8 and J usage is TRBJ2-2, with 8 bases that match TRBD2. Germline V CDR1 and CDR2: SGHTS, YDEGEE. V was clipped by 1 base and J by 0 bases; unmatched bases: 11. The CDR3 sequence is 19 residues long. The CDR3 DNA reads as TGTGCCAGCAGCTTGTGGGCTAGCGGGCTACTTTCGAACACCGGGGAGCTGTTTTTT. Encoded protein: CASSLWASGLLSNTGELFF.

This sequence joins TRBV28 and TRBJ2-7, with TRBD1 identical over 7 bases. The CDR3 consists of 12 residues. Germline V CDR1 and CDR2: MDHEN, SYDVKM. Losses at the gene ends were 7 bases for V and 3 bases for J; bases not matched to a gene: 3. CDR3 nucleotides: TGTGCCAGCACCAGGGGGAGCTACGAGCAGTACTTC. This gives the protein CASTRGSYEQYF.

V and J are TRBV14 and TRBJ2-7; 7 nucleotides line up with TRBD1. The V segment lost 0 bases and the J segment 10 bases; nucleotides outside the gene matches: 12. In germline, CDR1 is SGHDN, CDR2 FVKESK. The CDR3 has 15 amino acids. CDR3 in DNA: TGTGCCAGCAGCCAAGATTTACAGGGGTGGGCGGAACAGTACTTC. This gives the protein CASSQDLQGWAEQYF.

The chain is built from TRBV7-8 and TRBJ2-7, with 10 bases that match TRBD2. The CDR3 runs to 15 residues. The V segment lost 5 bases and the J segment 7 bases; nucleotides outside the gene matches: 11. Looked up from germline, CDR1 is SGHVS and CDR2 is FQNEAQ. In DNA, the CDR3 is TGTGCCAGCAGCGGGGGACTAGCGCAAAAGCGGGAGCAGTACTTC. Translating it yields CASSGGLAQKREQYF.

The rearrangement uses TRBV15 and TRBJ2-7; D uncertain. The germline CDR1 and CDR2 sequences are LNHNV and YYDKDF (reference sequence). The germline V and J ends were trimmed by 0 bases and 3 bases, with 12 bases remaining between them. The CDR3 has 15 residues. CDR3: CATSRELTPNYEQYF. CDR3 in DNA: TGTGCCACCAGCAGAGAGTTGACACCTAACTACGAGCAGTACTTC.

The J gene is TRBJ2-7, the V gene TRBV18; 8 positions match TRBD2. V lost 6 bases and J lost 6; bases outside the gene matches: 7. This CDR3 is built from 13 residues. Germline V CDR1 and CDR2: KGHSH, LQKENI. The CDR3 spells CASSGPGGPEQYF. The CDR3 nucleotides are TGTGCCAGCTCGGGCCCGGGGGGGCCCGAGCAGTACTTC.

The CDR3 region has the DNA TGTGCCAGTAGTATGCACCGGGACTACCCCTACGAGCAGTACTTC. Residues: CASSMHRDYPYEQYF. The chain uses TRBV19 and TRBJ2-7; 7 bases fit TRBD2. Germline CDR1 reads LNHDA; CDR2 reads SQIVND (reference sequence). This CDR3 spans 15 amino acids. V was clipped by 3 bases and J by 2 bases; unmatched bases: 7.

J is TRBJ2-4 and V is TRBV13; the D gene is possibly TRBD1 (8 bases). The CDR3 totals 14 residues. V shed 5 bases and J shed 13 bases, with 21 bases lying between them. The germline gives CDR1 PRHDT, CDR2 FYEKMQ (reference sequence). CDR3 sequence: CASSLRTGRDLQYF. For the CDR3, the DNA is TGTGCCAGCAGCCTGAGGACAGGGAGGGACCTACAGTACTTC.

CDR3 region: CASSYALQGRQGEQYF. CDR3 sequence (DNA): TGTGCCAGCAGTTACGCCTTACAGGGGCGTCAGGGCGAGCAGTACTTC. The chain combines TRBV27 with TRBJ2-7; 7 positions match TRBD1. Germline V gene lookup returns CDR1 MNHEY and CDR2 SMNVEV (reference sequence). Germline trimming cut 4 bases from V and 6 bases from J; bases unmatched to any gene: 15. The length of the CDR3 is 16 residues.